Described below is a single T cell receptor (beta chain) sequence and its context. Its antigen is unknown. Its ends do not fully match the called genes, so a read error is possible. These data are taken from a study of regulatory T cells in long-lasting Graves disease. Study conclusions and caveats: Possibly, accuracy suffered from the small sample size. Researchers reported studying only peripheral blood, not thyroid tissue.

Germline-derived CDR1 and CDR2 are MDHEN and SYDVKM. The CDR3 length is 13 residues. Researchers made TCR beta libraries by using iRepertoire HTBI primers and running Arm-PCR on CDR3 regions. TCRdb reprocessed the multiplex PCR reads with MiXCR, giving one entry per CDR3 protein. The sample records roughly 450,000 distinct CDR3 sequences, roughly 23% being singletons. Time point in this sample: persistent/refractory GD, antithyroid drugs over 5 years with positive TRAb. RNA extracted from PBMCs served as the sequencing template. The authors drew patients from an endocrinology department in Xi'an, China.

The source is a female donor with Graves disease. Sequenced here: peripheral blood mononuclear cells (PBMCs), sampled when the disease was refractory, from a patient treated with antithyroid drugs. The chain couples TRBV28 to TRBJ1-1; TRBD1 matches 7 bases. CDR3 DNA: TGTGCCAGCAGCACAGGGGAAAACATTGAAGCTTTCTTT. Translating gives CASSTGENIEAFF.